Each of the 3 T cell receptor beta chains below was sequenced from the same sample in a study of blood T cell repertoires in COVID-19. Method: immunoSEQ multiplex PCR; TCRdb's copy keeps in-frame clones and lacks some. The data hold about 100,000 clones, with 85% observed a single time. The sample consisted of peripheral blood. These receptor sequences come from a man aged 50-60 years with active or convalescent COVID-19.

This sequence joins TRBV18 and TRBJ1-5, with 8 bases fitting TRBD1. Germline lookup yields CDR1 KGHSH and CDR2 LQKENI. V was pared by 3 bases and J by 4 bases, with 8 bases of the junction left unmatched. The CDR3 sequence is 16 residues long. In DNA, the CDR3 is TGTGCCAGCTCACCTGGGACAGGTGGTCGGAATCAGCCCCAGCATTTT. It codes for CASSPGTGGRNQPQHF.

This chain connects TRBV6-5 to TRBJ2-1; 7 nucleotides align to TRBD2. Germline-derived CDR1 and CDR2 are MNHEY and SVGAGI. The CDR3 runs 15 residues. Trimming removed 1 base from V and 7 bases from J; junction bases left unmatched: 7. The CDR3 DNA sequence: TGTGCCAGCAGTTACTTGTCTAGCGGCCCGAATGAGCAGTTCTTC. This gives the protein CASSYLSSGPNEQFF.

The chain has TRBV12-5 and TRBJ2-7; D might be TRBD1 (5 bases). CDR3 size: 16 residues. V lost 0 bases, J lost 6 bases, and 18 bases lay in between. Germline V CDR1 and CDR2: LGHNT, FRNRAP. CDR3 protein: CASGLVVGRETSEQYF. DNA for the CDR3: TGTGCTAGTGGTTTGGTAGTGGGCAGGGAAACAAGCGAGCAGTACTTC.